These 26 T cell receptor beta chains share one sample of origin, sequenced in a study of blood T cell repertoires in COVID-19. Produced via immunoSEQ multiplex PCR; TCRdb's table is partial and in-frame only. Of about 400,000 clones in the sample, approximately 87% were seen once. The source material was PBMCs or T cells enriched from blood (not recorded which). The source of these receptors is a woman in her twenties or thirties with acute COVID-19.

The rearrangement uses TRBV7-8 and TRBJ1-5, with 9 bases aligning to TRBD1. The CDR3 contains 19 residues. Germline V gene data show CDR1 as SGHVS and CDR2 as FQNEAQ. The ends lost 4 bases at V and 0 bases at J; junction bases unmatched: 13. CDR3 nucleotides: TGTGCCAGCAGCTCACCTCTCGGACAGGGGACGTATAGCAATCAGCCCCAGCATTTT. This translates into CASSSPLGQGTYSNQPQHF.

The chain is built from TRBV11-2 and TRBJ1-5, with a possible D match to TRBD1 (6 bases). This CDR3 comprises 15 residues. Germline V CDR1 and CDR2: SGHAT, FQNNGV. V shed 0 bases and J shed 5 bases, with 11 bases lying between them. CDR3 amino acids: CASSLDGRGDQPQHF. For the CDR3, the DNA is TGTGCCAGCAGCTTAGATGGCAGGGGCGATCAGCCCCAGCATTTT.

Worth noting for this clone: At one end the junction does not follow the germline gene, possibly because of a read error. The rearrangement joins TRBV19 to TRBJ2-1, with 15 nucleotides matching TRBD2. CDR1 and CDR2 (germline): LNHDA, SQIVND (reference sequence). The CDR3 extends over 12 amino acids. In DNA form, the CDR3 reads TGTGCCAGTAGTCCAGGGACTAGCGGGGGGCTCTTC. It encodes CASSPGTSGGLF.

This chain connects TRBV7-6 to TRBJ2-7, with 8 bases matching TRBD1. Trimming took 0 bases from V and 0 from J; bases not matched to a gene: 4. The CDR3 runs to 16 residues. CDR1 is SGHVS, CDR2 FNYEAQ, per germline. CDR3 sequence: CASSLAPGQASYEQYF. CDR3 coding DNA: TGTGCCAGCAGCTTAGCACCGGGACAGGCCTCCTACGAGCAGTACTTC.

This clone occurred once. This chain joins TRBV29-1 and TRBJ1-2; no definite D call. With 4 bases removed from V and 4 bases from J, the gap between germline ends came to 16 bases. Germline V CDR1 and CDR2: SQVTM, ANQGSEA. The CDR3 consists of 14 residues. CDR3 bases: TGCAGCGTTGTATCCGGGAGGGATACCTATGGCTACACCTTC. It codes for CSVVSGRDTYGYTF.

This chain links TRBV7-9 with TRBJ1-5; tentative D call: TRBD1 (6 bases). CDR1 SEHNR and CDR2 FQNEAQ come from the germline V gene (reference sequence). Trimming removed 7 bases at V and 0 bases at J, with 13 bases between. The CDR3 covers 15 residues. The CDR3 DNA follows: TGTGCCAGCACCCCGACAGGAGATAGCAATCAGCCCCAGCATTTT. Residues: CASTPTGDSNQPQHF. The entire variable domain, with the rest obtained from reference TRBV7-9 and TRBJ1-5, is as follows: DTGVSQNPRHKITKRGQNVTFRCDPISEHNRLYWYRQTLGQGPEFLTYFQNEAQLEKSRLLSDRFSAERPKGSFSTLEIQRTEQGDSAMYLCASTPTGDSNQPQHFGDGTRLSIL.

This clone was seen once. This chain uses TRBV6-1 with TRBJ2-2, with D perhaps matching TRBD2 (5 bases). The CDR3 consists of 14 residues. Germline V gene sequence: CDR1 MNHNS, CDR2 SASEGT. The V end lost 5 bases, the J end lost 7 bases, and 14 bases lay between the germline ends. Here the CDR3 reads CASSYPAAGGELFF. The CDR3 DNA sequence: TGTGCCAGCAGTTATCCGGCGGCGGGCGGGGAGCTGTTTTTT.

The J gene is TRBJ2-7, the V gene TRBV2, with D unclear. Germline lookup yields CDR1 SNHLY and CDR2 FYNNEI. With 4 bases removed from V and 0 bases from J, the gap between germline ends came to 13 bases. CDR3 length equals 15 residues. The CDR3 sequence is CASSGGAGASYEQYF. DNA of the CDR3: TGTGCCAGCAGTGGAGGAGCCGGAGCCTCCTACGAGCAGTACTTC.

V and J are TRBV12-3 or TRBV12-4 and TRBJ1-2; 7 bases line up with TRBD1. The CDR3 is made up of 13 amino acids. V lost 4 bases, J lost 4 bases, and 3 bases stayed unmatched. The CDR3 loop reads CASSSRDSYGYTF. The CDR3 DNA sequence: TGTGCCAGCAGTTCGAGGGACAGCTATGGCTACACCTTC.

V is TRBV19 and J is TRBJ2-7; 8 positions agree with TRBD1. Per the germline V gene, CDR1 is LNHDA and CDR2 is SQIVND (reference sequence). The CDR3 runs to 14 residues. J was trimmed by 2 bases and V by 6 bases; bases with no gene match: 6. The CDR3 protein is CASSTDRGPYEQYF. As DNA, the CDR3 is TGTGCCAGTAGCACCGACAGGGGCCCCTACGAGCAGTACTTC.

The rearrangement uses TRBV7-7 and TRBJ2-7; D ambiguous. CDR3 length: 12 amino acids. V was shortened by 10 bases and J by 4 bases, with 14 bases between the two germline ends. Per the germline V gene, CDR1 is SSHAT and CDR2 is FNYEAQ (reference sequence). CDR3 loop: CATCRNWYEQYF. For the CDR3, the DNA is TGTGCCACCTGCAGGAATTGGTACGAGCAGTACTTC.

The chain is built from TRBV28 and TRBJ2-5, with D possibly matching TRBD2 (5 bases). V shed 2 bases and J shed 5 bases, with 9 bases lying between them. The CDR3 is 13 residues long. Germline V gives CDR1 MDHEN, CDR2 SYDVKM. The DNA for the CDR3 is TGTGCCAGCAGTTTAACGGGGTCGGAGACCCAGTACTTC. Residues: CASSLTGSETQYF.

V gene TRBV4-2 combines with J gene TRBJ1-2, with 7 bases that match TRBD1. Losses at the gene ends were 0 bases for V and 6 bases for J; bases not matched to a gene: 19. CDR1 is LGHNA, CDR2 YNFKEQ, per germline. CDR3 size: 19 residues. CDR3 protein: CASSQDKYFSAGTANGYTF. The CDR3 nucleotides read TGTGCCAGCAGCCAAGACAAATATTTTTCGGCCGGGACAGCAAATGGCTACACCTTC.

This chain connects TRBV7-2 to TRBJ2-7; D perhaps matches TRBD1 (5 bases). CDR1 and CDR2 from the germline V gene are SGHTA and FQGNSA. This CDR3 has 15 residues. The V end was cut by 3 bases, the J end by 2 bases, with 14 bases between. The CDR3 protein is CASSFAATVTYEQYF. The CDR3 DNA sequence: TGTGCCAGCAGCTTTGCAGCGACAGTCACCTACGAGCAGTACTTC. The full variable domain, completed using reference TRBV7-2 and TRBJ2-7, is GAGVSQSPSNKVTEKGKDVELRCDPISGHTALYWYRQSLGQGLEFLIYFQGNSAPDKSGLPSDRFSAERTGGSVSTLTIQRTQQEDSAVYLCASSFAATVTYEQYFGPGTRLTVT.

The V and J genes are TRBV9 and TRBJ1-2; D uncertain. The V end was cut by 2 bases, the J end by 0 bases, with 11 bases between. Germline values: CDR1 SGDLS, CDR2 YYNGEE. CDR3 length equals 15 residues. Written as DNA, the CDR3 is TGTGCCAGCAGCGTTTCTGACTTCTCTAACTATGGCTACACCTTC. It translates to CASSVSDFSNYGYTF. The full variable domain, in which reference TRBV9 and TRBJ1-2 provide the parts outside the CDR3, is DSGVTQTPKHLITATGQRVTLRCSPRSGDLSVYWYQQSLDQGLQFLIQYYNGEERAKGNILERFSAQQFPDLHSELNLSSLELGDSALYFCASSVSDFSNYGYTFGSGTRLTVV.

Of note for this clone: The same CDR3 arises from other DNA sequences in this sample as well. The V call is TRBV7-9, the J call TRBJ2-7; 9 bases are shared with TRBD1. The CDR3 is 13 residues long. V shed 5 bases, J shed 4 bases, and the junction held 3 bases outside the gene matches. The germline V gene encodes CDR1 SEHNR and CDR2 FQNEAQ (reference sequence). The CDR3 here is CASSGGQGYEQYF. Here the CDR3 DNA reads TGTGCCAGCAGCGGGGGACAGGGTTACGAGCAGTACTTC.

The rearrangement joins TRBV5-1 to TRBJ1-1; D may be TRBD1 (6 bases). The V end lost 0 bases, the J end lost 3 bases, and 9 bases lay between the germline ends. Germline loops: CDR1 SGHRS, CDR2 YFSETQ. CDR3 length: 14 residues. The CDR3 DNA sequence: TGCGCCAGCAGCTTGGTGACAGGATACACTGAAGCTTTCTTT. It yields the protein CASSLVTGYTEAFF.

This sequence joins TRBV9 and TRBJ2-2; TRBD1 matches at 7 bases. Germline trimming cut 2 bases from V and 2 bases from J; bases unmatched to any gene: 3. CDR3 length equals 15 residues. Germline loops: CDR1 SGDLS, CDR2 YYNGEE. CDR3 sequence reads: CASSVRQGNTGELFF. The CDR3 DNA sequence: TGTGCCAGCAGCGTCCGACAGGGTAACACCGGGGAGCTGTTTTTT.

CDR3 bases: TGTGCCAGCAGCCTATCGGGGGGGGCGACCTACAATGAGCAGTTCTTC. It codes for CASSLSGGATYNEQFF. This rearrangement joins TRBV9 to TRBJ2-1; 8 bases map to TRBD2. Per germline, CDR1 SGDLS and CDR2 YYNGEE. CDR3 length: 16 amino acids. V was pared by 4 bases and J by 2 bases, with 8 bases of the junction left unmatched.

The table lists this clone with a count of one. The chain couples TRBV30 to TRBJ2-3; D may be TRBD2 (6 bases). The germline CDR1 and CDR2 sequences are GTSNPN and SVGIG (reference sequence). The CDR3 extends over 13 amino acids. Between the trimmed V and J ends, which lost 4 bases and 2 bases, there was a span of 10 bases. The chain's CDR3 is CAWMGGTTDTQYF. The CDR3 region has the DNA TGTGCCTGGATGGGGGGAACCACAGATACGCAGTATTTT.

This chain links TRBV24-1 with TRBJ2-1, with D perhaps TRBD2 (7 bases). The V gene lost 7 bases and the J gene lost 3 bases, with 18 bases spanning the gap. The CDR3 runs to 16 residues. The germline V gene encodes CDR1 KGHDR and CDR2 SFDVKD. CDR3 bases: TGTGCCACCAGCCTCTCGGGCGGGGGCCTCTACAATGAGCAGTTCTTC. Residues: CATSLSGGGLYNEQFF.

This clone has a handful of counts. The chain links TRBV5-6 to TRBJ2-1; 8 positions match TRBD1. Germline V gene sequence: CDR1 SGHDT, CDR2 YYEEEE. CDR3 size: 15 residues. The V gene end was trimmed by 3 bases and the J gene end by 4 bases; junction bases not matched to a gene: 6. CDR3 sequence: CASSYRQGPYNEQFF. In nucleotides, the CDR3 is TGTGCCAGCAGCTATCGACAGGGGCCATACAATGAGCAGTTCTTC.

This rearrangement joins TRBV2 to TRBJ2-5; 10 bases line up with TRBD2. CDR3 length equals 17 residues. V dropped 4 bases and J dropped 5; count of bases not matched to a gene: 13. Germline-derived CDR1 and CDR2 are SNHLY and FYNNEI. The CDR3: CASSGIAGGRPYETQYF. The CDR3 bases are TGTGCCAGCAGTGGAATAGCGGGGGGCCGCCCGTATGAGACCCAGTACTTC. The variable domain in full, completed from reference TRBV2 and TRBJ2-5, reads EPEVTQTPSHQVTQMGQEVILRCVPISNHLYFYWYRQILGQKVEFLVSFYNNEISEKSEIFDDQFSVERPDGSNFTLKIRSTKLEDSAMYFCASSGIAGGRPYETQYFGPGTRLLVL.

CDR3 residues: CASSQSGTGKGGYTF. DNA for the CDR3: TGTGCCAGCAGCCAAAGCGGGACAGGGAAGGGAGGCTACACCTTC. The chain recombines TRBV7-9 with TRBJ1-2; 9 nucleotides line up with TRBD1. Germline V CDR1 and CDR2: SEHNR, FQNEAQ (reference sequence). The CDR3 covers 15 residues. Trimming at V came to 5 bases and at J to 8 bases, leaving 12 bases not matched to a gene.

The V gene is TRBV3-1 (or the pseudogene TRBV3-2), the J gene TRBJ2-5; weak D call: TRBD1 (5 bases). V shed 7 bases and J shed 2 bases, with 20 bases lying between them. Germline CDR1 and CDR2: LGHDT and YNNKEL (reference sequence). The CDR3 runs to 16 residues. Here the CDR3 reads CASNLLFARAQETQYF. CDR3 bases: TGTGCCAGCAACCTCCTCTTTGCCAGGGCACAAGAGACCCAGTACTTC.

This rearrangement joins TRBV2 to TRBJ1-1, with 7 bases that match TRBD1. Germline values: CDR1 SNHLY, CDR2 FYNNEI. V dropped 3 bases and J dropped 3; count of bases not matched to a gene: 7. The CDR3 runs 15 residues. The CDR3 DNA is TGTGCCAGCAGTGATAGGGGCAGGGGGTACACTGAAGCTTTCTTT. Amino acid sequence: CASSDRGRGYTEAFF.